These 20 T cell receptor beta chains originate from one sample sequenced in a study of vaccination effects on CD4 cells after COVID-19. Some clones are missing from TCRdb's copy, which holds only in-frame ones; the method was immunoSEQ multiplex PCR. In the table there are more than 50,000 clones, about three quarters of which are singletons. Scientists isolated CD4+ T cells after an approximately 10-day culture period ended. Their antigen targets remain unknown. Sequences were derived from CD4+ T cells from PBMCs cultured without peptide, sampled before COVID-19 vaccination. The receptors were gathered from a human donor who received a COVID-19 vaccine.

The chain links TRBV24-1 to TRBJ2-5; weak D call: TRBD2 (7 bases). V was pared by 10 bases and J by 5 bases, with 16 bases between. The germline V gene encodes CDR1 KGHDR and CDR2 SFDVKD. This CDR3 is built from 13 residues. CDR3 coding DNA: TGTGCCACTCAAAGGGGGGGCGGGGAGACCCAGTACTTC. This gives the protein CATQRGGGETQYF.

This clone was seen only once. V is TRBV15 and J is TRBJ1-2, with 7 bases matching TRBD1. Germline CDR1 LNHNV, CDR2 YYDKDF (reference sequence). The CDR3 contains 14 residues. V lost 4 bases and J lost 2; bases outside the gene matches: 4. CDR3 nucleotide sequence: TGTGCCACCAGCAACCGGGGACAGAACTATGGCTACACCTTC. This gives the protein CATSNRGQNYGYTF.

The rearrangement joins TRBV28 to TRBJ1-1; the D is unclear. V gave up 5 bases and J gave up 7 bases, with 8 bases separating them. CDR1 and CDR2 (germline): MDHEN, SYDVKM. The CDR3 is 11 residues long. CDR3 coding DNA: TGTGCCAGCAGTAGCCGATATGAAGCTTTCTTT. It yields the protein CASSSRYEAFF.

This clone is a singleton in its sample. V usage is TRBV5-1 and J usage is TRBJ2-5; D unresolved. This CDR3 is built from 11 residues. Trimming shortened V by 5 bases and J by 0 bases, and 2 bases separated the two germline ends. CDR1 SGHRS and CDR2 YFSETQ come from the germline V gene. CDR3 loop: CASSYQETQYF. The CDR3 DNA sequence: TGCGCCAGCAGTTACCAAGAGACCCAGTACTTC.

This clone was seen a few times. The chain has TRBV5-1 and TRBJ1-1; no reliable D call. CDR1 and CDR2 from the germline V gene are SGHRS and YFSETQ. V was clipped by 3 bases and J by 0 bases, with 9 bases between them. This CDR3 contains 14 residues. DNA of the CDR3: TGCGCCAGCAGCTCCTCGGGGTTGAACACTGAAGCTTTCTTT. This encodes CASSSSGLNTEAFF.

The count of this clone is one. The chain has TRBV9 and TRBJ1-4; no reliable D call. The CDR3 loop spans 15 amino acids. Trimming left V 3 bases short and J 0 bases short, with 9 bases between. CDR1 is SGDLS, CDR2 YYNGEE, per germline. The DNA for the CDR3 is TGTGCCAGCAGCGATGACGGAGCAACTAATGAAAAACTGTTTTTT. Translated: CASSDDGATNEKLFF.

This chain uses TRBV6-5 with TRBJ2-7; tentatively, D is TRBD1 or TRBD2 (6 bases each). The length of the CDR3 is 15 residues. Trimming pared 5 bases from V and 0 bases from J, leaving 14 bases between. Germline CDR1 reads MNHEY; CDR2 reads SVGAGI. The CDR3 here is CASSPPGALSYEQYV. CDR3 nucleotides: TGTGCCAGCAGTCCCCCGGGGGCTCTCTCCTACGAGCAGTACGTC.

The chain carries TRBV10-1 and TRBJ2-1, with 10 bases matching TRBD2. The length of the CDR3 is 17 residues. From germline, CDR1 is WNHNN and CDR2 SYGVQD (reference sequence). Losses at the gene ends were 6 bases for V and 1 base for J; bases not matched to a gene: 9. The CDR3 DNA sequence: TGCGCCAGCAGCAGAGCGGGGGGGCCTAGGTCCTACAATGAGCAGTTCTTC. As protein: CASSRAGGPRSYNEQFF.

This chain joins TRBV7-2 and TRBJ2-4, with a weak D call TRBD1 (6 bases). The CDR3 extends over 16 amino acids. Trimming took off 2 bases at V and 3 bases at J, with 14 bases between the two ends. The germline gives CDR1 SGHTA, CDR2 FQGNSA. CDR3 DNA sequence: TGTGCCAGCAGCTTAACTGGGGGCGCGGTCAAAAACATTCAGTACTTC. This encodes CASSLTGGAVKNIQYF.

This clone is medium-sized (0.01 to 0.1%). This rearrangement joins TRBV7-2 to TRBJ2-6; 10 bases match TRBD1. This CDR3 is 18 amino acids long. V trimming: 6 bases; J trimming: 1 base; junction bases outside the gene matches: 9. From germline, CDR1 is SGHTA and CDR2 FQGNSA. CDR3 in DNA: TGTGCCAGCAGACCGCCCGGACAGGGGGGATCTGGGGCCAACGTCCTGACTTTC. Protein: CASRPPGQGGSGANVLTF.

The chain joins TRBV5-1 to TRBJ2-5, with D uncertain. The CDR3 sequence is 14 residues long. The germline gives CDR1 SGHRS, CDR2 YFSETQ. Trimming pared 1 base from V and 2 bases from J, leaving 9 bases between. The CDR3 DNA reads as TGCGCCAGCAGCTTGAATGGGTTACAAGAGACCCAGTACTTC. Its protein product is CASSLNGLQETQYF. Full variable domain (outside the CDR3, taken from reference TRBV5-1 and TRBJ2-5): KAGVTQTPRYLIKTRGQQVTLSCSPISGHRSVSWYQQTPGQGLQFLFEYFSETQRNKGNFPGRFSGRQFSNSRSEMNVSTLELGDSALYLCASSLNGLQETQYFGPGTRLLVL.

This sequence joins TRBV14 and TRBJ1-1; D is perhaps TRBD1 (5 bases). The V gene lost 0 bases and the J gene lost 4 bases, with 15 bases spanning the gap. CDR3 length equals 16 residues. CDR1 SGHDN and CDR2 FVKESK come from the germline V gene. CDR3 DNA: TGTGCCAGCAGCCAAGATTTAGGGGTCTTGCCCACTGAAGCTTTCTTT. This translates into CASSQDLGVLPTEAFF.

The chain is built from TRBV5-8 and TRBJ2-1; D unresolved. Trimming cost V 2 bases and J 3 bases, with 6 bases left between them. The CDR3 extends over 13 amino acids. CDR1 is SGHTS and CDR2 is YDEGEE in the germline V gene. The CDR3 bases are TGTGCCAGCAGCTTAAACAGCTACAATGAGCAGTTCTTC. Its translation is CASSLNSYNEQFF. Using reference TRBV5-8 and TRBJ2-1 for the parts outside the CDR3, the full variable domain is EAGVTQSPTHLIKTRGQQATLRCSPISGHTSVYWYQQALGLGLQFLLWYDEGEERNRGNFPPRFSGRQFPNYSSELNVNALELEDSALYLCASSLNSYNEQFFGPGTRLTVL.

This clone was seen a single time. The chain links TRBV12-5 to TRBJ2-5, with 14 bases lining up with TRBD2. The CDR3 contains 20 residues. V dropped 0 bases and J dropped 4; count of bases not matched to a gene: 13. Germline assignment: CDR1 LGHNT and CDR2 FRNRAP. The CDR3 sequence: CASGLVSDGTSGGRVETQYF. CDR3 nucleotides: TGTGCTAGTGGTTTGGTATCAGATGGGACTAGCGGGGGAAGGGTAGAGACCCAGTACTTC.

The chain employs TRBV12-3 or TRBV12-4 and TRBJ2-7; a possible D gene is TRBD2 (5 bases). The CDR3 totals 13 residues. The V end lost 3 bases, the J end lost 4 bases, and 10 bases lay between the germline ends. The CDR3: CASSFGRGYEQYV. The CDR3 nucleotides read TGTGCCAGCAGTTTTGGACGGGGATACGAGCAGTACGTC.

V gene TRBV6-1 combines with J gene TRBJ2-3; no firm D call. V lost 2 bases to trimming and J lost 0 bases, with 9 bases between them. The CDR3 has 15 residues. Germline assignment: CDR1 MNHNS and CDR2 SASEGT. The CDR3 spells CASSEFLASTDTQYF. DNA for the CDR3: TGTGCCAGCAGTGAATTTCTCGCTAGCACAGATACGCAGTATTTT.

As DNA, the CDR3 is TGTGCCAGCAGCGTACAGGGCGTTTCCTACAATGAGCAGTTCTTC. Its protein is CASSVQGVSYNEQFF. V gene TRBV9 combines with J gene TRBJ2-1; D is possibly TRBD1 (5 bases). Germline values: CDR1 SGDLS, CDR2 YYNGEE. This CDR3 is built from 15 residues. Trimming left V 1 base short and J 1 base short, with 9 bases between.

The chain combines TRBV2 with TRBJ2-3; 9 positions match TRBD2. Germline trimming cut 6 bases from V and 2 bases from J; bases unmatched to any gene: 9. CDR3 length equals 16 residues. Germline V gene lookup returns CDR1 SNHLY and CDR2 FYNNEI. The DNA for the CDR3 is TGTGCCAGCAGGGCCGGGACTAGCCGCAACACAGATACGCAGTATTTT. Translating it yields CASRAGTSRNTDTQYF.

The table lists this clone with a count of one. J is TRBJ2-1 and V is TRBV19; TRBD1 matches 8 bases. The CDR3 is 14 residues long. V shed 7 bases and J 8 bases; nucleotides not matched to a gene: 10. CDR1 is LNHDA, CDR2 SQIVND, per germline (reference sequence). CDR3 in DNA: TGTGCCAGTACTAGGACAGGGTCGTCTGATGAGCAGTTCTTC. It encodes CASTRTGSSDEQFF.

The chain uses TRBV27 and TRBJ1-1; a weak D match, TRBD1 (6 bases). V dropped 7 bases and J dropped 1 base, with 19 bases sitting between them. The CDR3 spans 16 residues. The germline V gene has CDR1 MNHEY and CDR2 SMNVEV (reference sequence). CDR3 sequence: CASTSDMRGWNTEAFF. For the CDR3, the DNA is TGTGCCAGCACCTCTGATATGAGGGGGTGGAACACTGAAGCTTTCTTT.